A single sample is the source of the 12 T cell receptor beta chains below, sequenced in a study of T cells after yellow fever vaccination. A single record per CDR3 protein comes from TCRdb applying MiXCR to the 5' RACE reads. The sample carries under 400,000 distinct CDR3 sequences, about 12% recorded once. Source: CD4+ T cells sorted from PBMCs, taken 15 days after the yellow fever booster vaccination. The receptor source for this set is a man aged 18 to 29 who received the YFV17D yellow fever vaccine.

This clonotype was seen ten or more times. The gene calls are TRBV7-9 and TRBJ2-5; a possible D gene is TRBD1 (5 bases). This CDR3 has 14 residues. Germline V gene data show CDR1 as SEHNR and CDR2 as FQNEAQ (reference sequence). Trimming stripped 3 bases from V and 2 bases from J, with 10 bases between. The DNA for the CDR3 is TGTGCCAGCAGCTTCAGGGCCGTACAAGAGACCCAGTACTTC. Encoded protein: CASSFRAVQETQYF.

V usage is TRBV6-1 and J usage is TRBJ2-1, with TRBD1 matching 10 bases. The germline V gene encodes CDR1 MNHNS and CDR2 SASEGT. The trim removed 5 bases at V and 4 bases at J, leaving 11 bases unmatched. This CDR3 spans 17 amino acids. The CDR3 nucleotides are TGTGCCAGCAGTTTGTACACCGGGACAGGGGCATACAATGAGCAGTTCTTC. Amino acid sequence: CASSLYTGTGAYNEQFF.

This chain joins TRBV7-9 and TRBJ2-1; tentatively, D is TRBD2 (6 bases). CDR3 length equals 13 residues. With 1 base removed from V and 9 bases from J, the gap between germline ends came to 10 bases. Germline CDR1 SEHNR, CDR2 FQNEAQ (reference sequence). The CDR3 region has the DNA TGTGCCAGCAGCTTAGGTCTGGGAGGTGAGCAGTTCTTC. Its translation: CASSLGLGGEQFF.

This clonotype was recorded many times. This rearrangement joins TRBV15 to TRBJ1-1; D not resolved. V shed 1 base and J shed 5 bases, with 14 bases lying between them. This CDR3 is built from 15 residues. Germline loops: CDR1 LNHNV, CDR2 YYDKDF (reference sequence). CDR3 sequence: CATSRGPAGVTEAFF. CDR3 DNA sequence: TGTGCCACCAGCAGAGGCCCGGCAGGCGTGACTGAAGCTTTCTTT.

This clonotype was seen a handful of times. The gene calls are TRBV20-1 and TRBJ1-4, with unresolved D. V lost 5 bases to trimming and J lost 3 bases, with 16 bases between them. The CDR3 is 15 residues long. Looked up from germline, CDR1 is DFQATT and CDR2 is SNEGSKA (reference sequence). The CDR3 nucleotides read TGCAGTGCTTTAAGCCTGGACGGAGCTAATGAAAAACTGTTTTTT. Translating it yields CSALSLDGANEKLFF.

CDR3 protein: CASRAGRYYEQFF. The CDR3 region has the DNA TGTGCCAGCAGAGCGGGGAGGTACTATGAGCAGTTCTTC. The chain employs TRBV12-3 or TRBV12-4 and TRBJ2-1; 7 nucleotides match TRBD2. V shed 6 bases and J 8 bases; nucleotides not matched to a gene: 7. The CDR3 extends over 13 amino acids.

The table lists this clonotype with a few counts. The chain uses TRBV3-1 and TRBJ2-7; no clear D. Germline CDR1 reads LGHDT; CDR2 reads YNNKEL (reference sequence). CDR3 length equals 13 residues. Trimming took off 1 base at V and 4 bases at J, with 8 bases between the two ends. The DNA of the CDR3 is TGTGCCAGCAGCCAAGCCCTTTTATACGAGCAGTACTTC. This gives the protein CASSQALLYEQYF.

This rearrangement joins TRBV28 to TRBJ1-1, with 7 bases identical to TRBD1. CDR1 is MDHEN and CDR2 is SYDVKM in the germline V gene. The CDR3 contains 13 residues. Trimming cost V 7 bases and J 4 bases; bases outside gene matches: 6. In DNA form, the CDR3 reads TGTGCCAGCAACAGGGGTGGGAGCACTGAAGCTTTCTTT. Translating it yields CASNRGGSTEAFF.

A few counts support this clonotype. The chain joins TRBV5-1 to TRBJ1-3; D gene uncertain. The V gene lost 3 bases and the J gene lost 8 bases, with 18 bases spanning the gap. Per germline, CDR1 SGHRS and CDR2 YFSETQ. This CDR3 is built from 15 residues. CDR3 sequence: CASSSGRGGSDTIYF. The DNA of the CDR3 is TGCGCCAGCAGCTCCGGGCGAGGTGGGTCGGACACCATATATTTT.

J is TRBJ2-1 and V is TRBV28; D is unclear. The CDR3 consists of 15 residues. The V gene's germline CDR1 is MDHEN and CDR2 SYDVKM. Trimming stripped 5 bases from V and 1 base from J, with 12 bases between. CDR3 region: CASSPRDGSYNEQFF. The CDR3 DNA reads TGTGCCAGCAGTCCCCGCGATGGTTCCTACAATGAGCAGTTCTTC.

The chain joins TRBV20-1 to TRBJ1-1, with no clear D. The V gene lost 6 bases and the J gene lost 1 base, with 12 bases spanning the gap. The CDR3 runs 13 residues. From germline, CDR1 is DFQATT and CDR2 SNEGSKA (reference sequence). The CDR3 loop is CSAVPGENTEAFF. In DNA, the CDR3 is TGCAGTGCCGTACCCGGAGAGAACACTGAAGCTTTCTTT.

The V and J genes are TRBV19 and TRBJ1-1; D possibly corresponds to TRBD1 (6 bases). Trimming took 6 bases from V and 3 from J, leaving 14 bases between them. Germline V gene lookup returns CDR1 LNHDA and CDR2 SQIVND (reference sequence). CDR3 length equals 14 residues. CDR3 bases: TGTGCCAGTAGCGACCGGGGGCGCGACACTGAAGCTTTCTTT. Its protein product is CASSDRGRDTEAFF.